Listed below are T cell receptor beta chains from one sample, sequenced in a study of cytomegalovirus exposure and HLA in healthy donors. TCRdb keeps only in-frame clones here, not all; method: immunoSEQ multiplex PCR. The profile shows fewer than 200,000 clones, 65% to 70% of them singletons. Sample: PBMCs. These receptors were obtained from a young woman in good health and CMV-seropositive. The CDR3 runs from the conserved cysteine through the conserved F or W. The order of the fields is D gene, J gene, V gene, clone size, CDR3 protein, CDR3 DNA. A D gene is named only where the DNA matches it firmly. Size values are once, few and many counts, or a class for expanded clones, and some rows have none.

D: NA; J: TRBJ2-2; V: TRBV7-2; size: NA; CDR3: CASSPRGGELFF; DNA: TGTGCCAGCAGCCCGCGGGGAGGGGAGCTGTTTTTT
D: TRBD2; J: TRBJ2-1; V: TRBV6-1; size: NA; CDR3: CASSGRGTSGRDNEQFF; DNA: TGTGCCAGCAGTGGGCGCGGGACTAGCGGGAGGGACAATGAGCAGTTCTTC
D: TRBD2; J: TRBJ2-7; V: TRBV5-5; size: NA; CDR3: CASKRSSGRTYEQYF; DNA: TGTGCCAGCAAACGGAGTAGCGGGCGTACCTACGAGCAGTACTTC
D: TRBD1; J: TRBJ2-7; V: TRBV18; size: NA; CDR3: CASSPPGGDEQYF; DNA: TGTGCCAGCTCACCTCCAGGGGGTGACGAGCAGTACTTC
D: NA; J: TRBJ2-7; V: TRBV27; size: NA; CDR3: CASSLGAAAGYEQYF; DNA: TGTGCCAGCAGTTTAGGTGCAGCCGCGGGCTACGAGCAGTACTTC
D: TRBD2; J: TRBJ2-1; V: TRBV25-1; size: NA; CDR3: CASSAGGSYNEQFF; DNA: TGTGCCAGCAGTGCGGGGGGGTCCTACAATGAGCAGTTCTTC
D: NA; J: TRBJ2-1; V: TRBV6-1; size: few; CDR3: CASSEVGGLVQLYNEQFF; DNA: TGTGCCAGCAGTGAAGTAGGTGGACTCGTCCAACTCTACAATGAGCAGTTCTTC
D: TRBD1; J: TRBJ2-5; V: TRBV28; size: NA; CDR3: CASSQWTGNQETQYF; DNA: TGTGCCAGCAGCCAATGGACAGGCAACCAAGAGACCCAGTACTTC
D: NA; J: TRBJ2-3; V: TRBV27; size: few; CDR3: CASSLGLTDTQYF; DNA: TGTGCCAGCAGTTTGGGACTTACAGATACGCAGTATTTT
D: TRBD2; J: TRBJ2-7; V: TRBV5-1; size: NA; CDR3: CATSRGAGGPYEQYF; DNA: TGCGCCACCTCACGGGGGGCGGGAGGGCCGTACGAGCAGTACTTC
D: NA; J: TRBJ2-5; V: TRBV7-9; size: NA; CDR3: CASSAPTDQETQYF; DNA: TGTGCCAGCAGCGCTCCGACAGACCAAGAGACCCAGTACTTC
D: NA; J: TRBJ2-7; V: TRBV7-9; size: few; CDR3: CASSTGGPYEQYF; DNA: TGTGCCAGCAGCACTGGAGGGCCCTACGAGCAGTACTTC
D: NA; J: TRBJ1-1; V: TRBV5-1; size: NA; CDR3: CASSSMLQGIMNTEAFF; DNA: TGCGCCAGCAGCTCAATGCTACAGGGTATCATGAACACTGAAGCTTTCTTT
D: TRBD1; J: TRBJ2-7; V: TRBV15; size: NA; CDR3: CATSRRQGTYEQYF; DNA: TGTGCCACCAGCCGAAGACAGGGAACCTACGAGCAGTACTTC
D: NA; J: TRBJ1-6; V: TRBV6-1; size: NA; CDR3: CASGAANSQISPLHF; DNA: TGTGCCAGCGGGGCAGCTAACAGCCAGATTTCACCCCTCCACTTT
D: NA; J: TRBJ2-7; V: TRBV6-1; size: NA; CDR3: CASSEARLVPSYEQYF; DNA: TGTGCCAGCAGTGAAGCGCGACTAGTTCCTTCTTACGAGCAGTACTTC
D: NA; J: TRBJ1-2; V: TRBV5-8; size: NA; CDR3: CASSLGAFGGYNGYTF; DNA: TGTGCCAGCAGCTTGGGAGCATTTGGGGGCTACAATGGCTACACCTTC
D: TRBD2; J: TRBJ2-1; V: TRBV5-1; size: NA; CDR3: CASGLLASSYNEQFF; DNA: TGCGCCAGCGGCCTACTAGCGAGCTCCTACAATGAGCAGTTCTTC
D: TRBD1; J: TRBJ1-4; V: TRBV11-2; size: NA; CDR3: CASSGDRAATNEKLFF; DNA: TGTGCCAGCAGCGGGGACAGGGCTGCAACTAATGAAAAACTGTTTTTT
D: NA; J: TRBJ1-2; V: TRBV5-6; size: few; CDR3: CASRSTNYGYTF; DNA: TGTGCCAGCAGATCTACTAACTATGGCTACACCTTC
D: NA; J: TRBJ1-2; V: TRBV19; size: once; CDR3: CASRKQDNYGYTF; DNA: TGTGCCAGTAGAAAACAGGATAACTATGGCTACACCTTC
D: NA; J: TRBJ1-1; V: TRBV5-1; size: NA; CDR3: CASKIGGRPVF; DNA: TGCGCCAGTAAAATAGGAGGGCGGCCCGTTTTT
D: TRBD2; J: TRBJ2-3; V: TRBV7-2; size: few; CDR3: CASTPRAGGGLSSTDTQYF; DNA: TGTGCCAGCACCCCGAGGGCGGGCGGGGGGTTATCGAGCACAGATACGCAGTATTTT
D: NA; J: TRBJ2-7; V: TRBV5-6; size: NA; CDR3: CASSAGPLGSYEQYF; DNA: TGTGCCAGCAGCGCGGGACCACTGGGCTCCTACGAGCAGTACTTC
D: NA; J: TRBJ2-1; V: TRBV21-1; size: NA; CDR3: CASSKYGPGNEQFF; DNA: TGTGCCAGCAGCAAATATGGGCCGGGGAATGAGCAGTTCTTC
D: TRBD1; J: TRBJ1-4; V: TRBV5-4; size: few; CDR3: CASSPGTVNEKLFF; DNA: TGTGCCAGCAGTCCCGGGACAGTTAATGAAAAACTGTTTTTT
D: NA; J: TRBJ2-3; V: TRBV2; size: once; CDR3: CASSESTSQYF; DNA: TGTGCCAGCAGTGAAAGTACTAGCCAGTATTTT
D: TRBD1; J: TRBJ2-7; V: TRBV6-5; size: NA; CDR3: CASRRQGVLKNEQYF; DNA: TGTGCCAGCAGACGTCAGGGGGTCCTCAAAAACGAGCAGTACTTC
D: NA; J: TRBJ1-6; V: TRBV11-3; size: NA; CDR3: CASSLVEGLGNSPLHF; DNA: TGTGCCAGCAGCTTAGTGGAGGGTCTGGGCAATTCACCCCTCCACTTT
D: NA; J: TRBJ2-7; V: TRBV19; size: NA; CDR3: CASSISARDRNEQYF; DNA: TGTGCCAGTAGTATTAGTGCCAGGGATAGGAACGAGCAGTACTTC
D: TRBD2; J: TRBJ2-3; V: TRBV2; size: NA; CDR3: CASIDSGSFTDTQYF; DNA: TGTGCCAGCATAGATAGCGGGAGTTTCACAGATACGCAGTATTTT
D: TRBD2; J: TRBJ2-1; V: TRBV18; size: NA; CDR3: CASSPPASGSIGYNEQFF; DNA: TGTGCCAGCTCCCCCCCAGCTAGCGGGTCGATTGGATACAATGAGCAGTTCTTC
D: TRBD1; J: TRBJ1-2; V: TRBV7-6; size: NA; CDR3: CASSLARTGHYGYTF; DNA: TGTGCCAGCAGCTTAGCGAGGACAGGGCACTATGGCTACACCTTC
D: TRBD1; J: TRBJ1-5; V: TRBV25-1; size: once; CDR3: CASSGTGDQPQHF; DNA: TGTGCCAGCAGTGGGACAGGGGATCAGCCCCAGCATTTT
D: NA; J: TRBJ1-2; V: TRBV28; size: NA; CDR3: CASSPDTGYYGYTF; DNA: TGTGCCAGCAGTCCTGATACGGGTTACTATGGCTACACCTTC
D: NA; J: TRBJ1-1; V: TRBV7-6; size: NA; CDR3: CASKSAEGDTEAFF; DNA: TGTGCCAGCAAGTCGGCAGAAGGGGACACTGAAGCTTTCTTT
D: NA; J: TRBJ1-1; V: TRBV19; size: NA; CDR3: CASSQFNTEAFF; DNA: TGTGCCAGTAGTCAATTCAACACTGAAGCTTTCTTT
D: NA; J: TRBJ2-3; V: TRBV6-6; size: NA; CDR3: CASTGSTDTQYF; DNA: TGTGCCAGCACGGGGTCCACAGATACGCAGTATTTT
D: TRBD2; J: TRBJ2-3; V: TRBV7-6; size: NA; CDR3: CASRNSGLSTDTQYF; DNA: TGTGCCAGCAGGAATAGCGGGTTAAGCACAGATACGCAGTATTTT